This T cell receptor beta chain emerged from a study of cytomegalovirus exposure and HLA in healthy donors. The study's findings and limits: Later analysis demonstrated an association between a missense DCLRE1C variant and TCR beta V- and J-gene trimming.

This clone has a handful of counts. Its cognate antigen is unknown. V lost 4 bases, J lost 9 bases, and 13 bases lay in between. Germline CDR1 LNHDA, CDR2 SQIVND (reference sequence). This CDR3 contains 14 residues. The primer mix had 60 Vbeta and 13 Jbeta primers. Measured with immunoSEQ multiplex PCR; TCRdb has only the in-frame clones, and not every one. The sample includes approximately 150,000 clones, roughly 80% of them seen just once. The rearrangement uses TRBV19 and TRBJ1-6; D might be TRBD1 (6 bases). The specimen sequenced was PBMCs. The TCR comes from a male donor in good health and CMV-seronegative. The CDR3, as DNA: TGTGCCAGTAGTACGCAGGGGCTGTTTTCACCCCTCCACTTT. It translates to CASSTQGLFSPLHF. Full variable domain (rest looked up from reference TRBV19 and TRBJ1-6): DGGITQSPKYLFRKEGQNVTLSCEQNLNHDAMYWYRQDPGQGLRLIYYSQIVNDFQKGDIAEGYSVSREKKESFPLTVTSAQKNPTAFYLCASSTQGLFSPLHFGNGTRLTVT.